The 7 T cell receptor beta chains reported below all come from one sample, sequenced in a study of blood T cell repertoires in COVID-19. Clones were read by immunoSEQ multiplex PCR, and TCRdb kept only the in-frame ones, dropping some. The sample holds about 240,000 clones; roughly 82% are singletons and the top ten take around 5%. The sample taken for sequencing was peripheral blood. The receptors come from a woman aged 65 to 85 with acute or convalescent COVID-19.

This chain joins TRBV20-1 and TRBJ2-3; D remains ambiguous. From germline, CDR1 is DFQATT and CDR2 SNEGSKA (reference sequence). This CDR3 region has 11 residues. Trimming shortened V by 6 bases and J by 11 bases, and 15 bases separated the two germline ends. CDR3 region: CSALTYGRQYF. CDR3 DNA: TGCAGTGCGCTTACTTATGGGCGGCAGTATTTT.

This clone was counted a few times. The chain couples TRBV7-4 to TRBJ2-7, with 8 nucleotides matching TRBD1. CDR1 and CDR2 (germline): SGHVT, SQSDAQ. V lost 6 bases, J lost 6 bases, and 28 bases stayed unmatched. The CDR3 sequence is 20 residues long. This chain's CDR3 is CASRAYPIGQGAPISREQYF. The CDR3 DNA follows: TGTGCCAGCAGGGCTTACCCGATCGGGCAGGGGGCGCCCATATCCCGCGAGCAGTACTTC. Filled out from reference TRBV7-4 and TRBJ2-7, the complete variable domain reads GAGVSQSPRYKVAKRGRDVALRCDSISGHVTLYWYRQTLGQGSEVLTYSQSDAQRDKSGRPSGRFSAERPERSVSTLKIQRTEQGDSAVYLCASRAYPIGQGAPISREQYFGPGTRLTVT.

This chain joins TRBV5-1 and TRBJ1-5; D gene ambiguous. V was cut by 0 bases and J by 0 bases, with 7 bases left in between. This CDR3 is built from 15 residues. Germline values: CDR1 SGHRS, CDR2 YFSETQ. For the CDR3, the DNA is TGCGCCAGCAGCTTGGGACAATATAGCAATCAGCCCCAGCATTTT. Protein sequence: CASSLGQYSNQPQHF.

The CDR3 spells CASSFGGGGYTF. CDR3 DNA: TGTGCCAGCAGCTTTGGGGGAGGCGGCTACACCTTC. This chain joins TRBV5-4 and TRBJ1-2; possible D gene TRBD1, 5 bases. The V end lost 2 bases, the J end lost 8 bases, and 10 bases lay between the germline ends. Germline V gives CDR1 SGHNT, CDR2 YYREEE (reference sequence). This CDR3 has 12 amino acids.

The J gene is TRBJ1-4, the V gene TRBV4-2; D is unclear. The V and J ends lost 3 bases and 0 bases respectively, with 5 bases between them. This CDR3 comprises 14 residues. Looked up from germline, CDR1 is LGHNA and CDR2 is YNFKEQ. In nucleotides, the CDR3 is TGTGCCAGCAGCCATCCAACAACTAATGAAAAACTGTTTTTT. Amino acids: CASSHPTTNEKLFF.

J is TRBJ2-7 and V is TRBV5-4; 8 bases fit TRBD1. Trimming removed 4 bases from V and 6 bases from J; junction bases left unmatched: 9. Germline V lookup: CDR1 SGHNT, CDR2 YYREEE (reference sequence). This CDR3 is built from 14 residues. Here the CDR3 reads CASSPRQGLGEQYF. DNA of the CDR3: TGTGCCAGCAGCCCCAGACAGGGGTTAGGCGAGCAGTACTTC.

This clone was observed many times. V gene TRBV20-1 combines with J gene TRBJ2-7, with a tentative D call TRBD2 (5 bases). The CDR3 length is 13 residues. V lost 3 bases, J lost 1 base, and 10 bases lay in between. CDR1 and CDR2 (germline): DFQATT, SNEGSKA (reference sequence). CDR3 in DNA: TGCAGTGCTAGTGAACTAGATTCCTACGAGCAGTACTTC. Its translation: CSASELDSYEQYF.